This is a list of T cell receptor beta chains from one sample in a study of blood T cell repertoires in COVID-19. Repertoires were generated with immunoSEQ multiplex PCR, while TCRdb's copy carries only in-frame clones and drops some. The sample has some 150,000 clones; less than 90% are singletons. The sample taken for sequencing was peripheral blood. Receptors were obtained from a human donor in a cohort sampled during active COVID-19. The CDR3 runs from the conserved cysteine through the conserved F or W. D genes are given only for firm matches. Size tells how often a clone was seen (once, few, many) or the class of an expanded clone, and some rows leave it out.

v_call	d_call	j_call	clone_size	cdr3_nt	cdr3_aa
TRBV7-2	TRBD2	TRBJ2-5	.	TGTGCCAGCAGCCAGGGACTAGGGTACGGGACCCAGTACTTC	CASSQGLGYGTQYF
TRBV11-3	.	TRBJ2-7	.	TGTGCCAGCAGCCCGATAGCCGGCGCTGACTACGAGCAGTACTTC	CASSPIAGADYEQYF
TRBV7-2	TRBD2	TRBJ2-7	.	TGTGCCAGCAGCCGGGCCCTAGCGGGGCCCTTCGAGCAGTACTTC	CASSRALAGPFEQYF
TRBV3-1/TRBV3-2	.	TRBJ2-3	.	TGTGCCAGCAGCCAAGTAGCAGATACGCAGTATTTT	CASSQVADTQYF
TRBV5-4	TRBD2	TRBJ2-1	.	TGTGCCAGCAGCTTGGCCCTAGCGGGGTCCTACAATGAGCAGTTCTTC	CASSLALAGSYNEQFF
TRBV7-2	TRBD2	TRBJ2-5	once	TGTGCCAGCAGCTTAAGTCTAGCGGGGAGAGCCCCTCAAGAGACCCAGTACTTC	CASSLSLAGRAPQETQYF
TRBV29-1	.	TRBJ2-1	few	TGCAGCGTTGGGTGGCGGGTTCCCCCCTACAATGAGCAGTTCTTC	CSVGWRVPPYNEQFF
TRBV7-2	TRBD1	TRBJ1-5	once	TGTGCCAGCAGCTTAGAGGGGGCGTCTCGCAATCAGCCCCAGCATTTT	CASSLEGASRNQPQHF
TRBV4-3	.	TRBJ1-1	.	TGCGCCAGCAGCCAAGTGAACAACATGAACACTGAAGCTTTCTTT	CASSQVNNMNTEAFF
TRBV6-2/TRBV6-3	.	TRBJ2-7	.	TGTGCCAGCAGTTACTCGACCAGGCAGGGATACGAGCAGTACTTC	CASSYSTRQGYEQYF
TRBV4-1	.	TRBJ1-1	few	TGCGCCAGCAGCCAAGATCGAGGGATGGGGGCTTTCTTT	CASSQDRGMGAFF
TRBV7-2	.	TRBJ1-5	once	TGTGCCAGCAGCCACGGACATCCGGCCCAGCATTTT	CASSHGHPAQHF
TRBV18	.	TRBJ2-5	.	TGTGCCAGCTCACCACCGGGGGGGCCAGAGACCCAGTACTTC	CASSPPGGPETQYF
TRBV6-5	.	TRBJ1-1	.	TGTGCCACCCAGGGTACGAAAAACACTGAAGCTTTCTTT	CATQGTKNTEAFF
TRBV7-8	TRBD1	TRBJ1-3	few	TGTGCCAGCAGCTTATGGACAGGGGAAAACACCATATATTTT	CASSLWTGENTIYF
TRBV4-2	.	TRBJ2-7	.	TGTGCCAGCAGCCAAGAGCCCCCCAGCTCCTACGAGCAGTACTTC	CASSQEPPSSYEQYF
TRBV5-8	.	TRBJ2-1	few	TGTGCCAGCAGCTATAGGGGGGGATCATACAATGAGCAGTTCTTC	CASSYRGGSYNEQFF
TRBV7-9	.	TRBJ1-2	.	TGTGCCAGCAGCTCAGGGTATAATGGCTACACCTTC	CASSSGYNGYTF
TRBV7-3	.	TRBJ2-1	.	TGTGCCAGCAGCCCTAGTAGGGGGTCCTACAATGAGCAGTTCTTC	CASSPSRGSYNEQFF
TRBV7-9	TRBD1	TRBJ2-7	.	TGTGCCAGCAGCTTTGACAGGGAATTTCGATCCTACGAGCAGTACTTC	CASSFDREFRSYEQYF
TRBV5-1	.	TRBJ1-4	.	TGCGCCAGCAGCTTGCAGGAGGCGAGCGAAAAACTGTTTTTT	CASSLQEASEKLFF
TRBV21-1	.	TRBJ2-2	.	TGTGCCAGCAGCACGCAAGGGGTCTCCCCGGGCCCTCGAACCGGGGAGCTGTTTTTT	CASSTQGVSPGPRTGELFF
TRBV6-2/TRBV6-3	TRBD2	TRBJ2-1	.	TGTGCCAGCAGTACTAGCGACTACAATGAGCAGTTCTTC	CASSTSDYNEQFF
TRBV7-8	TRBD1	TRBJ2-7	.	TGTGCCAGCAGCACCTCGACAGGGAACCGTAACGAGCAGTACTTC	CASSTSTGNRNEQYF
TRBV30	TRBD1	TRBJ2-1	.	TGTGCCTGGAGCCCCGGACAGGGGGCATACAATGAGCAGTTCTTC	CAWSPGQGAYNEQFF
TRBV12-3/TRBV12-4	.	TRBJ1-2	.	TGTGCCAGCAGTTTACCGGTCTCCAATGGCTACACCTTC	CASSLPVSNGYTF
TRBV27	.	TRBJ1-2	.	TGTGCCAGCAGTCCCGGGGGGGCAGGCGGAGGCTACACCTTC	CASSPGGAGGGYTF
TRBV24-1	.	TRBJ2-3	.	TGTGCCACCAGTGACCCATTCACAGATACGCAGTATTTT	CATSDPFTDTQYF
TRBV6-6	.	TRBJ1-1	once	TGTGCCAGCAGTTACCGCTGGGATGAGGGAGCTTTCTTT	CASSYRWDEGAFF
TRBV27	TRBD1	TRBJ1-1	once	TGTGCCAGCAGACCAATCTTGGGACAGGGGGTCACTGAAGCTTTCTTT	CASRPILGQGVTEAFF
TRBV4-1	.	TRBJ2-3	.	TGCGCCAGCAGCCAAGATAGGGGCACCACAGATACGCAGTATTTT	CASSQDRGTTDTQYF
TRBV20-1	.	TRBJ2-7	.	TGCAGTGCTAGTGAAAGGGGGTACGAGCAGTACTTC	CSASERGYEQYF